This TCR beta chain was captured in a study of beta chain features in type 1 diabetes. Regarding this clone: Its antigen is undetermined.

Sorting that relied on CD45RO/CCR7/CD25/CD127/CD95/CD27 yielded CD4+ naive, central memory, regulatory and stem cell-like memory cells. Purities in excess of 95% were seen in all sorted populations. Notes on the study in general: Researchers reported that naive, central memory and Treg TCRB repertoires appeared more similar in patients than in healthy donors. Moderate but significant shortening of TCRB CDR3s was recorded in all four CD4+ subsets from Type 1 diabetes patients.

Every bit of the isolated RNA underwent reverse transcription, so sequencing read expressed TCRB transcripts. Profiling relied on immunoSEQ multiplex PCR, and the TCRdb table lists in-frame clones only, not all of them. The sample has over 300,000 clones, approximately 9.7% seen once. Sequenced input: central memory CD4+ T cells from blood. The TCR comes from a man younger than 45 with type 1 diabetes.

The CDR3 DNA reads TGTGCCAGTAGTATACAGGGAAGTGCTGGGGCCAACGTCCTGACTTTC. Amino acids: CASSIQGSAGANVLTF. This chain connects TRBV19 to TRBJ2-6; tentative D call: TRBD1 (5 bases). This CDR3 spans 16 amino acids. V shed 2 bases and J shed 2 bases, with 10 bases lying between them. The germline CDR1 and CDR2 sequences are LNHDA and SQIVND (reference sequence). The whole variable domain, remainder taken from reference TRBV19 and TRBJ2-6, is DGGITQSPKYLFRKEGQNVTLSCEQNLNHDAMYWYRQDPGQGLRLIYYSQIVNDFQKGDIAEGYSVSREKKESFPLTVTSAQKNPTAFYLCASSIQGSAGANVLTFGAGSRLTVL.